These T cell receptor beta chains were read from a single sample in a study of cytomegalovirus exposure and HLA in healthy donors. Generated by immunoSEQ multiplex PCR, the TCRdb table keeps only in-frame clones and is missing some. Of fewer than 200,000 clones detected, approximately 84% appear once; the ten largest clones hold approximately 4.1%. Input material: PBMCs. These receptor sequences come from a woman aged 50 to 60 in good health and CMV-seropositive. Each CDR3 is given without its conserved first and last residue. D genes are given only for firm matches.

d_gene | v_gene | CDR3aa
. | TRBV29-1 | SVFGVGNTIY
. | TRBV7-2 | ASSLDSPAAQY
TRBD2 | TRBV30 | AWSLRGGTDTQY
TRBD2 | TRBV11-2 | ASSIRLAAQETQY
. | TRBV29-1 | SVGSGQAKNTQY
. | TRBV28 | ASSFLLSGADTQY
. | TRBV9 | ASSLGGENIQY
. | TRBV4-2 | ASSQEGRPNYEQY
. | TRBV5-6 | ASSLAGYRQPQH
. | TRBV5-1 | ASSAGPSPQETQY
TRBD1 | TRBV10-3 | AIKGQGTYEQY
. | TRBV4-1 | ASSRGGTVGAF
. | TRBV4-1 | ASSQERGLGEQF
. | TRBV6-1 | ASSAMTGGEETQY
TRBD2 | TRBV6-1 | ASSGASGSTDTQY
TRBD2 | TRBV5-1 | ASRGRADQETQY
TRBD1 | TRBV28 | ASRPTGGGNTEAF
TRBD1 | TRBV6-5 | ASSPSFAGGGGYT
. | TRBV14 | ASSHRERSGSYNEQF
. | TRBV11-1 | ASSLNPGYTEAF
. | TRBV7-9 | ASSFQRRTGNSPLH
. | TRBV18 | ASSPPNTEKAF
TRBD1 | TRBV19 | ASAVGQGLRYEQY
TRBD1 | TRBV27 | ASSHRGPEQF
. | TRBV25-1 | ASTSGHYGYT
. | TRBV7-3 | ASTLERGITEAF
. | TRBV27 | ASSLPQGYEKLF